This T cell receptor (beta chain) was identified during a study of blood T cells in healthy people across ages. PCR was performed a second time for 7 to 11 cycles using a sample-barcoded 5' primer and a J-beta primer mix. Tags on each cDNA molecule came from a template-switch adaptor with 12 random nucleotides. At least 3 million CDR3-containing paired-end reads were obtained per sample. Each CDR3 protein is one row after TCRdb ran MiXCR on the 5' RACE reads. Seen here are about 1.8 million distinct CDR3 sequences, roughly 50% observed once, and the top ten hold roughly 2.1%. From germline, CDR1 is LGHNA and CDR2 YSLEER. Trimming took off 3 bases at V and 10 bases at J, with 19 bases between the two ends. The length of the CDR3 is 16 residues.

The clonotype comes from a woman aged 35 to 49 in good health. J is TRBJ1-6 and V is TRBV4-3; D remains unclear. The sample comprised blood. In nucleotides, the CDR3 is TGCGCCAGCAGCCATGATGTTAGAGGGTTCAGGTCACCCCTCCACTTT. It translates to CASSHDVRGFRSPLHF.